The 25 T cell receptor beta chains presented below share a single source sample, sequenced in a study of shared clonotypes between healthy human individuals. The table came from immunoSEQ multiplex PCR; TCRdb's copy has only in-frame clones and leaves some out. The sample carries about 450,000 clones, roughly three quarters recorded once. Sequences were obtained from PBMCs. Receptor source: a woman between 40 and 55 years old in good health. Some clones in this sample may be carry-over from other donors' samples.

As to this clone: With a much larger clone just one base away, this may be a read error. The V call is TRBV25-1, the J call TRBJ2-5; D is perhaps TRBD1 (6 bases). Trimming shortened V by 3 bases and J by 1 base, and 9 bases separated the two germline ends. This CDR3 contains 14 residues. Germline CDR1 MGHDK, CDR2 SYGVNS. The CDR3 nucleotides are TGTGCCAGCAGTGATCAGGACAGCCAAGAGACCCAGTACTTC. Its translation: CASSDQDSQETQYF. Variable domain in full (rest from reference TRBV25-1 and TRBJ2-5): EADIYQTPRYLVIGTGKKITLECSQTMGHDKMYWYQQDPGMELHLIHYSYGVNSTEKGDLSSESTVSRIRTEHFPLTLESARPSHTSQYLCASSDQDSQETQYFGPGTRLLVL.

The chain uses TRBV29-1 and TRBJ2-1; possibly TRBD1 or TRBD2 for D (5 bases each). Trimming left V 1 base short and J 0 bases short, with 7 bases between. The CDR3 contains 14 residues. The germline CDR1 and CDR2 sequences are SQVTM and ANQGSEA. CDR3 sequence (DNA): TGCAGCGTTGAAGGTGGGGGCTCCTACAATGAGCAGTTCTTC. Translated, it gives CSVEGGGSYNEQFF.

The chain has TRBV5-6 and TRBJ2-1, with 9 bases lining up with TRBD1. CDR1 and CDR2 from the germline V gene are SGHDT and YYEEEE. The ends lost 3 bases at V and 0 bases at J; junction bases unmatched: 4. This CDR3 region has 16 residues. The CDR3 DNA reads as TGTGCCAGCAGCTATGGGACAGGGAGCTCCTACAATGAGCAGTTCTTC. Protein sequence: CASSYGTGSSYNEQFF.

This chain connects TRBV5-5 to TRBJ2-7; D is possibly TRBD1 or TRBD2 (5 bases each). The CDR3 runs 14 residues. Trimming took 9 bases from V and 6 from J, leaving 22 bases between them. The germline V gene encodes CDR1 SGHKS and CDR2 YYEKEE (reference sequence). The CDR3 here is CATGPPGTVFEQYF. CDR3 bases: TGTGCCACGGGACCTCCCGGGACCGTCTTCGAGCAGTACTTC.

The V call is TRBV5-1, the J call TRBJ2-1, with TRBD2 as a possible D gene (5 bases). V was trimmed by 0 bases and J by 5 bases, leaving 12 bases between them. This CDR3 has 15 amino acids. The V gene's germline CDR1 is SGHRS and CDR2 YFSETQ. The CDR3 loop is CASSLDGNTNNEQFF. In DNA, the CDR3 is TGCGCCAGCAGCTTGGACGGGAATACGAACAATGAGCAGTTCTTC.

V and J are TRBV19 and TRBJ2-1; the match to TRBD1 covers 7 bases. This CDR3 region has 22 residues. J gave up 0 bases and V 6 bases, and 26 bases lay outside the gene matches. Germline values: CDR1 LNHDA, CDR2 SQIVND (reference sequence). DNA of the CDR3: TGTGCCAGTAGCTCATTGGCAAAGGGACAGAGGAACCTTCCTGGCTCCTACAATGAGCAGTTCTTC. Its translation is CASSSLAKGQRNLPGSYNEQFF.

The rearrangement links TRBV9 to TRBJ2-5; TRBD2 aligns across 8 bases. There are 15 residues in the CDR3. The V segment lost 0 bases and the J segment 4 bases; nucleotides outside the gene matches: 5. The germline CDR1 and CDR2 sequences are SGDLS and YYNGEE. CDR3 protein: CASSVAGAGAETQYF. The CDR3 nucleotides read TGTGCCAGCAGCGTAGCGGGAGCGGGAGCAGAGACCCAGTACTTC.

The chain couples TRBV2 to TRBJ2-7; 10 nucleotides align to TRBD2. The ends lost 6 bases at V and 3 bases at J; junction bases unmatched: 2. Germline V lookup: CDR1 SNHLY, CDR2 FYNNEI. The CDR3 runs to 13 residues. For the CDR3, the DNA is TGTGCCAGCAGCGCTAGCGGGGGCTACGAGCAGTACTTC. Protein sequence: CASSASGGYEQYF.

About this clone: Other DNA sequences in this sample translate to the same CDR3. V and J are TRBV2 and TRBJ1-1; weak D call: TRBD1 (5 bases). Germline CDR1 reads SNHLY; CDR2 reads FYNNEI. The CDR3 runs to 13 residues. Trimming pared 4 bases from V and 0 bases from J, leaving 6 bases between. Here the CDR3 DNA reads TGTGCCAGCAGTGGGGGGGTGAACACTGAAGCTTTCTTT. Protein product: CASSGGVNTEAFF.

V is TRBV6-1 and J is TRBJ2-7; no clear D. CDR3 length equals 14 residues. CDR1 is MNHNS and CDR2 is SASEGT in the germline V gene. The V and J ends lost 4 bases and 0 bases respectively, with 10 bases between them. The CDR3: CASSGGLNSYEQYF. The CDR3 DNA is TGTGCCAGCAGTGGTGGCCTCAACTCCTACGAGCAGTACTTC.

The rearrangement links TRBV4-2 to TRBJ2-1; 8 nucleotides align to TRBD2. J was trimmed by 5 bases and V by 3 bases; bases with no gene match: 9. In germline, CDR1 is LGHNA, CDR2 YNFKEQ. The length of the CDR3 is 16 residues. CDR3 sequence reads: CASSHPHLTSDNEQFF. CDR3 DNA: TGTGCCAGCAGCCACCCCCACTTGACTAGCGACAATGAGCAGTTCTTC.

The sample holds one count of this clone. The rearrangement uses TRBV19 and TRBJ2-5; 15 bases fit TRBD2. The germline V gene has CDR1 LNHDA and CDR2 SQIVND (reference sequence). Germline trimming cut 5 bases from V and 3 bases from J; bases unmatched to any gene: 4. This CDR3 contains 16 residues. For the CDR3, the DNA is TGTGCCAGTAGTGGGACTAGCGGGAGGCCCAAAGAGACCCAGTACTTC. Translation: CASSGTSGRPKETQYF.

With regard to this clone: This may stem from a read error, because a much larger clone lies one nucleotide away. The V call is TRBV15, the J call TRBJ1-2, with D possibly being TRBD1 (5 bases). The CDR3 is made up of 13 amino acids. V was clipped by 3 bases and J by 7 bases, with 12 bases between them. The germline V gene has CDR1 LNHNV and CDR2 YYDKDF (reference sequence). This CDR3 reads CATSSRAGTGYTF. The CDR3 region has the DNA TGTGCCACCAGCAGTAGGGCAGGGACTGGCTACACCTTC.

This chain's CDR3 is CAWSMTDTQYF. The CDR3 DNA reads as TGTGCCTGGAGTATGACAGATACGCAGTATTTT. The V call is TRBV30, the J call TRBJ2-3; D gene uncertain. CDR3 length: 11 amino acids. Trimming shortened V by 2 bases and J by 3 bases, and 3 bases separated the two germline ends. Per the germline V gene, CDR1 is GTSNPN and CDR2 is SVGIG (reference sequence).

The table lists this clone with many counts. Other DNA sequences within the sample encode an identical CDR3. The chain carries TRBV5-6 and TRBJ2-2, with 11 bases aligning to TRBD2. In germline, CDR1 is SGHDT, CDR2 YYEEEE. This CDR3 is 17 amino acids long. Trimming took 1 base from V and 3 from J; bases not matched to a gene: 5. The CDR3 sequence: CASSLYLAGGYTGELFF. CDR3 DNA: TGTGCCAGCAGCTTGTATCTAGCGGGAGGCTACACCGGGGAGCTGTTTTTT.

This chain connects TRBV9 to TRBJ2-1; D is undetermined. The CDR3 has 14 residues. Germline CDR1 reads SGDLS; CDR2 reads YYNGEE. Trimming pared 3 bases from V and 5 bases from J, leaving 12 bases between. CDR3 nucleotides: TGTGCCAGCAGCGCCACGAGCACGAACAATGAGCAGTTCTTC. It yields the protein CASSATSTNNEQFF.

The chain has TRBV7-9 and TRBJ1-4, with 10 bases lining up with TRBD1. The CDR3 totals 17 residues. Germline V lookup: CDR1 SEHNR, CDR2 FQNEAQ (reference sequence). After removal of 4 bases from V and 4 bases from J, the junction contained 9 bases not matched to a gene. The CDR3, as DNA: TGTGCCAGCAGCTCGGAGCCCCGGGACAGGGGTAATGAAAAACTGTTTTTT. Protein product: CASSSEPRDRGNEKLFF. Based on the CDR3 plus reference TRBV7-9 and TRBJ1-4, the full variable domain is DTGVSQNPRHKITKRGQNVTFRCDPISEHNRLYWYRQTLGQGPEFLTYFQNEAQLEKSRLLSDRFSAERPKGSFSTLEIQRTEQGDSAMYLCASSSEPRDRGNEKLFFGSGTQLSVL.

The chain recombines TRBV15 with TRBJ2-2, with a weak D call TRBD2 (6 bases). CDR3 length: 15 amino acids. Germline V CDR1 and CDR2: LNHNV, YYDKDF (reference sequence). Trimming left V 8 bases short and J 4 bases short, with 17 bases between. The CDR3 here is CATARGGSRTGELFF. CDR3 in DNA: TGTGCCACCGCGCGAGGAGGGAGTCGCACCGGGGAGCTGTTTTTT. Supplemented by reference TRBV15 and TRBJ2-2, the full variable domain reads DAMVIQNPRYQVTQFGKPVTLSCSQTLNHNVMYWYQQKSSQAPKLLFHYYDKDFNNEADTPDNFQSRRPNTSFCFLDIRSPGLGDTAMYLCATARGGSRTGELFFGEGSRLTVL.

The CDR3 spells CASSESGQGTDYGYTF. The CDR3 region has the DNA TGTGCCAGCAGTGAATCGGGGCAGGGGACAGACTATGGCTACACCTTC. The rearrangement joins TRBV25-1 to TRBJ1-2, with 7 nucleotides matching TRBD1. V lost 1 base, J lost 3 bases, and 8 bases stayed unmatched. CDR1 and CDR2 from the germline V gene are MGHDK and SYGVNS. The CDR3 consists of 16 residues.

The chain recombines TRBV18 with TRBJ2-3; TRBD2 matches at 10 bases. The J segment lost 8 bases and the V segment lost 2 bases, leaving 10 bases of the junction unmatched. The CDR3 length is 16 residues. Germline V gene sequence: CDR1 KGHSH, CDR2 LQKENI. The CDR3 reads CASSPEVSGRGSTQYF. The CDR3 nucleotides read TGTGCCAGCTCACCAGAGGTCAGCGGGAGGGGTAGTACGCAGTATTTT. Variable domain in full (rest from reference TRBV18 and TRBJ2-3): NAGVMQNPRHLVRRRGQEARLRCSPMKGHSHVYWYRQLPEEGLKFMVYLQKENIIDESGMPKERFSAEFPKEGPSILRIQQVVRGDSAAYFCASSPEVSGRGSTQYFGPGTRLTVL.

The chain couples TRBV6-1 to TRBJ1-1; no clear D. V was trimmed by 6 bases and J by 1 base, leaving 9 bases between them. CDR1 and CDR2 from the germline V gene are MNHNS and SASEGT. This CDR3 is built from 13 residues. The CDR3 spells CASRWRQNTEAFF. The CDR3 region has the DNA TGTGCCAGCAGGTGGAGACAGAACACTGAAGCTTTCTTT.

The V call is TRBV6-5, the J call TRBJ1-4, with 7 bases aligning to TRBD1. Germline V gives CDR1 MNHEY, CDR2 SVGAGI. Unmatched junction bases numbered 7, after V lost 4 bases and J lost 5 bases. The CDR3 totals 15 residues. The CDR3 protein is CASSLETGTNEKLFF. In nucleotides, the CDR3 is TGTGCCAGCAGTTTAGAGACAGGGACGAATGAAAAACTGTTTTTT.

The V call is TRBV21-1, the J call TRBJ2-1; the D call in the table, TRBD1, was not verified against the DNA. TRBV21-1 is recorded as a pseudogene. The CDR3 covers 16 residues. CDR3 loop: CASSGRQAEHSNEQFF. Written as DNA, the CDR3 is TGTGCCAGCAGCGGCCGTCAGGCTGAGCACTCCAATGAGCAGTTCTTC.

In DNA, the CDR3 is TGTGCCACCGGAAGGGAGACAAGAGAGGGGGAGCTGTTTTTT. Protein: CATGRETREGELFF. V is TRBV10-3 and J is TRBJ2-2; TRBD2 is a possible D gene (5 bases). The V end was cut by 10 bases, the J end by 8 bases, with 20 bases between. CDR1 ENHRY and CDR2 SYGVKD come from the germline V gene. CDR3 size: 14 residues.

This chain links TRBV18 with TRBJ1-2; 10 bases are shared with TRBD1. The CDR3 is 15 amino acids. Germline V gene data show CDR1 as KGHSH and CDR2 as LQKENI. Trimming at V came to 1 base and at J to 3 bases, leaving 2 bases not matched to a gene. The CDR3 spells CASSPQDRGDYGYTF. CDR3 bases: TGTGCCAGCTCACCACAGGACAGGGGGGACTATGGCTACACCTTC.